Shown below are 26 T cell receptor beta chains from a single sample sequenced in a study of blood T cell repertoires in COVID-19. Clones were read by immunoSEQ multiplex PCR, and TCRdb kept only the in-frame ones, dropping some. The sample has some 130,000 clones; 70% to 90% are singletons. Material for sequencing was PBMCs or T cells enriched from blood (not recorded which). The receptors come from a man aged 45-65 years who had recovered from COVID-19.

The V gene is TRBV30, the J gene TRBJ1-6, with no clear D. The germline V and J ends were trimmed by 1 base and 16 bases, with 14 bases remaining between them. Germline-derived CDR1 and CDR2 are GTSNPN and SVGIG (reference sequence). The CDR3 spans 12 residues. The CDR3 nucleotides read TGTGCCTGGAGTGCACGGGGAACTATACTCCACTTT. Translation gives CAWSARGTILHF.

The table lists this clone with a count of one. The CDR3, as DNA: TGTGCCAGCAGCTTCCCAGGTTTATCCTATGGCTACACCTTC. It translates to CASSFPGLSYGYTF. The gene calls are TRBV7-2 and TRBJ1-2; no definite D call. CDR3 length equals 14 residues. Between the trimmed V and J ends, which lost 3 bases and 4 bases, there was a span of 12 bases. Germline V gene lookup returns CDR1 SGHTA and CDR2 FQGNSA.

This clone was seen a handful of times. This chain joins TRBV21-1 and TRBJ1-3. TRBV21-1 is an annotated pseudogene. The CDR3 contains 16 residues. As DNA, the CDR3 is TGTGCCAACCCAAGTAAATCGGAGGTTTCTGGAAACACCATATATTTT. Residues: CANPSKSEVSGNTIYF.

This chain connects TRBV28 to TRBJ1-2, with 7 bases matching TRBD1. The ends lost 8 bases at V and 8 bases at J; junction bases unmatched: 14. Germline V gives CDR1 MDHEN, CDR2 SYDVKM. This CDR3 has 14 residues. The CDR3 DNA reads TGTGCCAGCGAGACCAGGGGGGAAGTTGTCGGCTACACCTTC. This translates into CASETRGEVVGYTF.

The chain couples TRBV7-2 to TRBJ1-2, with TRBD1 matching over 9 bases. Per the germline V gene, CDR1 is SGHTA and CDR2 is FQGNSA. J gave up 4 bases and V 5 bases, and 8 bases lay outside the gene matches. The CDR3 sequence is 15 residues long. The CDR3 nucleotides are TGTGCCAGCAGCCTGGGACAGGGTGGTGGCTATGGCTACACCTTC. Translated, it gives CASSLGQGGGYGYTF. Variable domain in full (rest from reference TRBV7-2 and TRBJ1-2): GAGVSQSPSNKVTEKGKDVELRCDPISGHTALYWYRQSLGQGLEFLIYFQGNSAPDKSGLPSDRFSAERTGGSVSTLTIQRTQQEDSAVYLCASSLGQGGGYGYTFGSGTRLTVV.

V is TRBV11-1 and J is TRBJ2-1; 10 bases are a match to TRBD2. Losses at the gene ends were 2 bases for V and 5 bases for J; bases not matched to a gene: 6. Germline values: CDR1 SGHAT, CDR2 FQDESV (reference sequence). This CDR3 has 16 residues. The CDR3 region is CASSLILAGLNNEQFF. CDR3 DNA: TGTGCCAGCAGCTTAATACTAGCGGGACTAAACAATGAGCAGTTCTTC.

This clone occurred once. The chain's CDR3 is CASSAGLAGETQYF. The DNA for the CDR3 is TGTGCCAGCAGTGCCGGACTAGCGGGAGAGACCCAGTACTTC. This rearrangement joins TRBV11-2 to TRBJ2-5, with 11 bases that match TRBD2. This CDR3 is 14 amino acids long. J was trimmed by 4 bases and V by 6 bases; bases with no gene match: 4. CDR1 SGHAT and CDR2 FQNNGV come from the germline V gene.

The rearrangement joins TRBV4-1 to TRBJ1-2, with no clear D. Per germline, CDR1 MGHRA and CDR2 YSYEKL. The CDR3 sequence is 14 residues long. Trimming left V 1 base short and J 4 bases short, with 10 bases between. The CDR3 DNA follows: TGCGCCAGCAGCCAAGGCAGTGTTGGCTATGGCTACACCTTC. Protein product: CASSQGSVGYGYTF.

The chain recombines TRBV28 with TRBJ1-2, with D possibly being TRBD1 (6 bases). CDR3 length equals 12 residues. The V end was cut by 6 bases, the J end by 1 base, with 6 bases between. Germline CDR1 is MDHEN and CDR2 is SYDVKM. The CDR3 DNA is TGTGCCAGCAGGGACAGTAACTATGGCTACACCTTC. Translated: CASRDSNYGYTF.

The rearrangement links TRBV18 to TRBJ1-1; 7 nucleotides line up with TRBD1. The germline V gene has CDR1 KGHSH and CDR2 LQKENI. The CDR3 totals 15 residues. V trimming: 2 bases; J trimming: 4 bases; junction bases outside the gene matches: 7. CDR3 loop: CASSPVEGAGTEAFF. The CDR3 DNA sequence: TGTGCCAGCTCACCAGTTGAGGGGGCCGGCACTGAAGCTTTCTTT.

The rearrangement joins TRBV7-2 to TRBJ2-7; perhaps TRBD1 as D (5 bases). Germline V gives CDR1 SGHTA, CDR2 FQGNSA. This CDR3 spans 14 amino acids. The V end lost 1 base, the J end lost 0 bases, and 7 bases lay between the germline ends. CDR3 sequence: CASSLDRYSYEQYF. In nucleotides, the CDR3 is TGTGCCAGCAGCTTAGACAGGTACTCCTACGAGCAGTACTTC. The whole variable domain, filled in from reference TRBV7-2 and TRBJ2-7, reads GAGVSQSPSNKVTEKGKDVELRCDPISGHTALYWYRQSLGQGLEFLIYFQGNSAPDKSGLPSDRFSAERTGGSVSTLTIQRTQQEDSAVYLCASSLDRYSYEQYFGPGTRLTVT.

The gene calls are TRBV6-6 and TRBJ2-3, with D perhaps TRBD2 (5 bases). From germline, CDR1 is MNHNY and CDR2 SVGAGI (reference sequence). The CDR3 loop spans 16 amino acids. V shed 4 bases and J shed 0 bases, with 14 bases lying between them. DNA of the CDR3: TGTGCCAGCAGTTCCCCGAGGGTAGTAAGCACAGATACGCAGTATTTT. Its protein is CASSSPRVVSTDTQYF.

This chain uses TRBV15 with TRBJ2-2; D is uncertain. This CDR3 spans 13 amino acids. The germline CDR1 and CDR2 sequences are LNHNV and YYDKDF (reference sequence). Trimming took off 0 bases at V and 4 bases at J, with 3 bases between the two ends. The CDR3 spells CATSRDGTGELFF. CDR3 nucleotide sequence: TGTGCCACCAGCAGAGACGGCACCGGGGAGCTGTTTTTT.

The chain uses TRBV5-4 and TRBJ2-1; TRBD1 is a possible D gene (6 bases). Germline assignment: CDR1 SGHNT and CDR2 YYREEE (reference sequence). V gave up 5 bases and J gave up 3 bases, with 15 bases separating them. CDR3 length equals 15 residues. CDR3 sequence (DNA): TGTGCCAGCAGACCCCGGGACACTTACTACAATGAGCAGTTCTTC. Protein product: CASRPRDTYYNEQFF. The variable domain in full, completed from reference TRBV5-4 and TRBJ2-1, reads ETGVTQSPTHLIKTRGQQVTLRCSSQSGHNTVSWYQQALGQGPQFIFQYYREEENGRGNFPPRFSGLQFPNYSSELNVNALELDDSALYLCASRPRDTYYNEQFFGPGTRLTVL.

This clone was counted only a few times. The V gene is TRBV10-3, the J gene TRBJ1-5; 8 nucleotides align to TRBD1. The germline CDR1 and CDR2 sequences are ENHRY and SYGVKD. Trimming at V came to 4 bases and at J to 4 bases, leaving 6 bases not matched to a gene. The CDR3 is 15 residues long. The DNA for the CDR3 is TGTGCCATCAGTGGAGGACAGGGTTGGAATCAGCCCCAGCATTTT. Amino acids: CAISGGQGWNQPQHF.

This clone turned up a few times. Written as DNA, the CDR3 is TGCGCCAGCAGCTTTGGGACTAGCGGGTGGAACACAGATACGCAGTATTTT. The encoded protein is CASSFGTSGWNTDTQYF. This chain links TRBV5-1 with TRBJ2-3; 12 bases agree with TRBD2. V shed 2 bases and J 2 bases; nucleotides not matched to a gene: 6. CDR3 length equals 17 residues. Germline values: CDR1 SGHRS, CDR2 YFSETQ.

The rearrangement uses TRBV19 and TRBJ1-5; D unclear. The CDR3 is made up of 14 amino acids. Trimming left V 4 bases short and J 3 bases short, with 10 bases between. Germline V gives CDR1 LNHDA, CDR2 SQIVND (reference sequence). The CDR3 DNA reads TGTGCCAGTAGTACCGCAGGTACCAATCAGCCCCAGCATTTT. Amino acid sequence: CASSTAGTNQPQHF.

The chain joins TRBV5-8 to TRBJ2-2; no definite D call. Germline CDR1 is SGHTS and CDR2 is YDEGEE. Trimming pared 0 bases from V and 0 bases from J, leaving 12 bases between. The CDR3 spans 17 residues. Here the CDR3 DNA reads TGTGCCAGCAGCTTGGCGGCGCAGGCATCGAACACCGGGGAGCTGTTTTTT. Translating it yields CASSLAAQASNTGELFF. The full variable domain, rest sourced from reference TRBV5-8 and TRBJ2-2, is EAGVTQSPTHLIKTRGQQATLRCSPISGHTSVYWYQQALGLGLQFLLWYDEGEERNRGNFPPRFSGRQFPNYSSELNVNALELEDSALYLCASSLAAQASNTGELFFGEGSRLTVL.

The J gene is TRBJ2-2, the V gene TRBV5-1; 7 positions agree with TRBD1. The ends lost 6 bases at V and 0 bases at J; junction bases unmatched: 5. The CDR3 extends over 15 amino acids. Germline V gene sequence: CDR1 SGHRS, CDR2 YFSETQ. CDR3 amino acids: CASTDRVANTGELFF. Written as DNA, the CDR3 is TGCGCCAGCACCGACAGGGTCGCGAACACCGGGGAGCTGTTTTTT.

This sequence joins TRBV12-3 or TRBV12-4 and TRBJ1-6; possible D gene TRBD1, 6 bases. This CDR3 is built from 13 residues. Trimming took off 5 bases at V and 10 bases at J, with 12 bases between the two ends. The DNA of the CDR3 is TGTGCCAGCAGTACAGGGTTGTTGTCACCCCTCCACTTT. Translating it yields CASSTGLLSPLHF.

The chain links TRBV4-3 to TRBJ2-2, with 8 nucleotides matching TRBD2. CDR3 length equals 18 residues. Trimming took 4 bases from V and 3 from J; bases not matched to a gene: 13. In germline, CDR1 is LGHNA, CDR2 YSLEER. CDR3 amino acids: CASSPGGGRQYYTGELFF. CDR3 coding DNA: TGCGCCAGCAGCCCGGGGGGGGGCAGACAATACTACACCGGGGAGCTGTTTTTT.

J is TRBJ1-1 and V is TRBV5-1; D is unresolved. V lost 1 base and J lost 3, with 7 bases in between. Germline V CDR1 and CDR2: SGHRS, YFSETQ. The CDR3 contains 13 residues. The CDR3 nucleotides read TGCGCCAGCAGCTTGCGGCAGGACACTGAAGCTTTCTTT. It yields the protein CASSLRQDTEAFF.

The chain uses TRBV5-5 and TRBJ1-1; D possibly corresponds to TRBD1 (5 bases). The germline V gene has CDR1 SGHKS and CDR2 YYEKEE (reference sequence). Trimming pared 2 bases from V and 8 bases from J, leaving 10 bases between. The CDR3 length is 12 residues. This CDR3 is CASSLQELEAFF. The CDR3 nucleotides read TGTGCCAGCAGCTTACAGGAGCTCGAAGCTTTCTTT.

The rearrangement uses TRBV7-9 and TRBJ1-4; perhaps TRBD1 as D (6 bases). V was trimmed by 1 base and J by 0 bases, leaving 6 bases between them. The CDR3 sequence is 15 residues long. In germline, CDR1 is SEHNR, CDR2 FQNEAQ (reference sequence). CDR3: CASSLGQATNEKLFF. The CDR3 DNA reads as TGTGCCAGCAGCTTAGGACAGGCAACTAATGAAAAACTGTTTTTT.

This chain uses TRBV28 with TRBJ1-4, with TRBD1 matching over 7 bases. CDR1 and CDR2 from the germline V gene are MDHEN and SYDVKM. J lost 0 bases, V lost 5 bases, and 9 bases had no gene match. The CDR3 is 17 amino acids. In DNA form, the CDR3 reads TGTGCCAGCAGTCCCTTGGGACAGCATGCAACTAATGAAAAACTGTTTTTT. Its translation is CASSPLGQHATNEKLFF. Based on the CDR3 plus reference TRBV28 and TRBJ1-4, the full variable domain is DVKVTQSSRYLVKRTGEKVFLECVQDMDHENMFWYRQDPGLGLRLIYFSYDVKMKEKGDIPEGYSVSREKKERFSLILESASTNQTSMYLCASSPLGQHATNEKLFFGSGTQLSVL.

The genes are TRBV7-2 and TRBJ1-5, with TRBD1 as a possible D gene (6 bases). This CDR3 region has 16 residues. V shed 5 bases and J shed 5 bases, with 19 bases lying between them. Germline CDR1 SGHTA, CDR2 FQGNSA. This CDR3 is CASSLGSGAGDQPQHF. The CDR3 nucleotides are TGTGCCAGCAGCCTAGGGTCAGGGGCAGGTGATCAGCCCCAGCATTTT.